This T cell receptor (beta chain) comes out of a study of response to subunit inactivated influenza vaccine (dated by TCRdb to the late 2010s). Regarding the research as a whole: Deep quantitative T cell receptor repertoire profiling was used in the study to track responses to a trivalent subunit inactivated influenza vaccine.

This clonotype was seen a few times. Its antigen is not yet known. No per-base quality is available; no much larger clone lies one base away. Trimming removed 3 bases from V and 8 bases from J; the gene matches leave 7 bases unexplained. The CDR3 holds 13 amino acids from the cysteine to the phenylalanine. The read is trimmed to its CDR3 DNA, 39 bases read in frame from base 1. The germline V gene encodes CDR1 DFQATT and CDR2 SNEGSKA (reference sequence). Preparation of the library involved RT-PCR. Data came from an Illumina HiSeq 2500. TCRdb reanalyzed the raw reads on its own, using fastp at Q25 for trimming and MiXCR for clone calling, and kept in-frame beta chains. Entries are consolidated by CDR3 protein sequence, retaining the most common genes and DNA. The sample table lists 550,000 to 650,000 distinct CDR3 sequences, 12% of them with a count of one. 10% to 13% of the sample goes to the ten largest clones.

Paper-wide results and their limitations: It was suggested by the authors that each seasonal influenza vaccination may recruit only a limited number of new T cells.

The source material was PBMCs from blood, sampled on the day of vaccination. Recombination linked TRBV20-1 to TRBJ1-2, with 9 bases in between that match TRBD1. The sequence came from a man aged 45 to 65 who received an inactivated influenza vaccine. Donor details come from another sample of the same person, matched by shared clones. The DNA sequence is TGCAGTGCTAGGGGACAGGGAGAAGGGGGCTACACCTTC. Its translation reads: CSARGQGEGGYTF.